The clone carrying this TCR beta chain was counted a few times. What it binds is unknown. From germline, CDR1 is SNHLY and CDR2 FYNNEI. The CDR3 has 14 residues. J lost 4 bases, V lost 7 bases, and 5 bases had no gene match. This sample is drawn from a study of identical twins. Study conclusions and caveats: Conclusions were drawn cross-sectionally by statistical analysis, without following the same donors.

Each CDR3 protein is one row after TCRdb ran MiXCR on the 5' RACE reads. The sample shows about 890,000 distinct CDR3 sequences, over 9% of them seen only once. A further study also used this sample, focusing on yellow fever vaccine responses in identical twins.

Sequenced sample: PBMCs. This receptor was taken from a woman aged 18-29 years in good health. The rearrangement links TRBV2 to TRBJ2-7; 12 bases fit TRBD1. This CDR3 reads CASTGTGGSYEQYF. CDR3 sequence (DNA): TGTGCCAGCACCGGGACAGGGGGCTCATACGAGCAGTACTTC.